These 21 T cell receptor beta chains originate from one sample sequenced in a study of OX40 agonist ivuxolimab in advanced cancers. The assay was immunoSEQ multiplex PCR, and TCRdb's table has in-frame clones only and misses some. The sample has about 46,000 clones; 80% to 90% are singletons. The sample was CD4+ or CD8+ T cells sorted from blood, taken in a trial of the OX40 agonist ivuxolimab. The receptors here all came from an adult with an advanced solid tumor such as melanoma, head and neck, liver or kidney cancer.

This clone was counted once. The V gene is TRBV25-1, the J gene TRBJ2-3; 8 bases match TRBD2. V lost 5 bases, J lost 3 bases, and 10 bases stayed unmatched. This CDR3 spans 16 amino acids. CDR1 is MGHDK and CDR2 is SYGVNS in the germline V gene. The CDR3: CASSLEAGALTDTQYF. The CDR3 DNA is TGTGCCAGCAGTCTAGAAGCGGGAGCTCTGACAGATACGCAGTATTTT.

The chain has TRBV4-2 and TRBJ2-3, with 9 bases aligning to TRBD2. The ends lost 0 bases at V and 8 bases at J; junction bases unmatched: 9. The CDR3 sequence is 16 residues long. Germline CDR1 and CDR2: LGHNA and YNFKEQ. The CDR3 bases are TGTGCCAGCAGCCAAGATTGGTCTAGCGGGGTTATTACGCAGTATTTT. This gives the protein CASSQDWSSGVITQYF.

The chain is built from TRBV7-2 and TRBJ2-4, with D hard to call. V was pared by 1 base and J by 1 base, with 8 bases between. CDR1 and CDR2 (germline): SGHTA, FQGNSA. The CDR3 runs to 15 residues. The CDR3 bases are TGTGCCAGCAGCTTAGAGGCCTGGGCCAAAAACATTCAGTACTTC. Amino acid sequence: CASSLEAWAKNIQYF.

Comment on this clone: The sample contains more than one DNA sequence encoding this CDR3. The V call is TRBV19, the J call TRBJ1-1, with unresolved D. This CDR3 comprises 13 residues. Trimming removed 0 bases from V and 3 bases from J, with 5 bases in between. The germline CDR1 and CDR2 sequences are LNHDA and SQIVND (reference sequence). CDR3 loop: CASSIDGYTEAFF. DNA of the CDR3: TGTGCCAGTAGTATAGATGGGTACACTGAAGCTTTCTTT.

The chain couples TRBV5-1 to TRBJ2-7, with 7 positions matching TRBD2. Germline V lookup: CDR1 SGHRS, CDR2 YFSETQ. The ends lost 4 bases at V and 3 bases at J; junction bases unmatched: 7. The CDR3 sequence is 14 residues long. The CDR3 bases are TGCGCCAGCAGCCCAGCGGGATTGGGCTACGAGCAGTACTTC. Translated: CASSPAGLGYEQYF. Filled out from reference TRBV5-1 and TRBJ2-7, the complete variable domain reads KAGVTQTPRYLIKTRGQQVTLSCSPISGHRSVSWYQQTPGQGLQFLFEYFSETQRNKGNFPGRFSGRQFSNSRSEMNVSTLELGDSALYLCASSPAGLGYEQYFGPGTRLTVT.

The chain carries TRBV5-8 and TRBJ1-4; D is perhaps TRBD1 (6 bases). CDR3 length: 17 residues. V was trimmed by 4 bases and J by 4 bases, leaving 20 bases between them. Germline V gives CDR1 SGHTS, CDR2 YDEGEE. CDR3 protein: CASSHWGGQQFNEKLFF. In DNA, the CDR3 is TGTGCCAGCAGCCATTGGGGAGGACAGCAATTTAATGAAAAACTGTTTTTT.

The chain links TRBV18 to TRBJ2-3, with TRBD1 identical over 9 bases. The trim removed 3 bases at V and 2 bases at J, leaving 9 bases unmatched. This CDR3 has 17 amino acids. CDR1 and CDR2 (germline): KGHSH, LQKENI. The CDR3, as DNA: TGTGCCAGCTCACCCTTCTCCGGGACAGGGAACACAGATACGCAGTATTTT. It translates to CASSPFSGTGNTDTQYF.

V and J are TRBV11-2 and TRBJ1-1; D may be TRBD1 (5 bases). This CDR3 spans 13 amino acids. The V end lost 4 bases, the J end lost 3 bases, and 9 bases lay between the germline ends. Germline assignment: CDR1 SGHAT and CDR2 FQNNGV. The CDR3 coding sequence is TGTGCCAGCAGCTGGGGGGGGGACACTGAAGCTTTCTTT. Translating it yields CASSWGGDTEAFF.

This chain links TRBV9 with TRBJ2-2; D uncertain. Trimming stripped 4 bases from V and 6 bases from J, with 13 bases between. CDR3 length equals 14 residues. Looked up from germline, CDR1 is SGDLS and CDR2 is YYNGEE. CDR3 sequence reads: CASSPRATAGELFF. In DNA form, the CDR3 reads TGTGCCAGCAGCCCTAGGGCCACGGCCGGGGAGCTGTTTTTT.

With regard to this clone: Other DNA sequences in this sample translate to the same CDR3. The chain combines TRBV7-2 with TRBJ2-1, with D tentatively TRBD1 or TRBD2 (5 bases each). V was clipped by 1 base and J by 2 bases, with 9 bases between them. The CDR3 extends over 15 amino acids. Germline assignment: CDR1 SGHTA and CDR2 FQGNSA. The CDR3, as DNA: TGTGCCAGCAGCTTAGGGGGGAGCCCCTACAATGAGCAGTTCTTC. Its translation: CASSLGGSPYNEQFF.

The genes are TRBV29-1 and TRBJ2-3, with D possibly being TRBD2 (5 bases). Germline assignment: CDR1 SQVTM and CDR2 ANQGSEA. Trimming shortened V by 2 bases and J by 0 bases, and 9 bases separated the two germline ends. This CDR3 region has 14 residues. CDR3 in DNA: TGCAGCGTTGAATGGGCTAGCAGCACAGATACGCAGTATTTT. This gives the protein CSVEWASSTDTQYF.

This clone was detected only a few times. This chain links TRBV19 with TRBJ2-7, with 8 bases lining up with TRBD1. Trimming at V came to 4 bases and at J to 2 bases, leaving 10 bases not matched to a gene. The germline V gene has CDR1 LNHDA and CDR2 SQIVND (reference sequence). CDR3 length equals 16 residues. In nucleotides, the CDR3 is TGTGCCAGTAGTAAGATCCGGGACAGGATTCCCTACGAGCAGTACTTC. This translates into CASSKIRDRIPYEQYF.

V gene TRBV6-5 combines with J gene TRBJ2-1; possibly TRBD2 for D (5 bases). CDR1 is MNHEY and CDR2 is SVGAGI in the germline V gene. The CDR3 is 11 amino acids. V was shortened by 6 bases and J by 5 bases, with 5 bases between the two germline ends. In DNA form, the CDR3 reads TGTGCCAGCAGAGCGGACAATGAGCAGTTCTTC. Translation: CASRADNEQFF.

A few counts support this clone. V gene TRBV9 combines with J gene TRBJ2-2, with 7 bases fitting TRBD2. The CDR3 is 13 amino acids. The V gene's germline CDR1 is SGDLS and CDR2 YYNGEE. After removal of 6 bases from V and 2 bases from J, the junction contained 1 base not matched to a gene. CDR3 bases: TGTGCCAGCAAGCGGGGAAACACCGGGGAGCTGTTTTTT. This translates into CASKRGNTGELFF.

This chain connects TRBV4-1 to TRBJ2-5; 8 nucleotides line up with TRBD2. Germline trimming cut 0 bases from V and 7 bases from J; bases unmatched to any gene: 4. The CDR3 extends over 14 amino acids. Looked up from germline, CDR1 is MGHRA and CDR2 is YSYEKL. CDR3 in amino acids: CASSQDHGRGTQYF. DNA for the CDR3: TGCGCCAGCAGCCAAGACCACGGGAGGGGGACCCAGTACTTC.

The chain recombines TRBV29-1 with TRBJ2-1; 8 nucleotides line up with TRBD2. Germline values: CDR1 SQVTM, CDR2 ANQGSEA. Trimming at V came to 5 bases and at J to 9 bases, leaving 3 bases not matched to a gene. CDR3 length: 11 amino acids. The CDR3 is CSVRGGSEQFF. CDR3 DNA: TGCAGCGTTCGGGGGGGCAGTGAGCAGTTCTTC.

V is TRBV28 and J is TRBJ1-5; D call uncertain. Trimming pared 6 bases from V and 0 bases from J, leaving 9 bases between. CDR3 length: 14 residues. Germline CDR1 and CDR2: MDHEN and SYDVKM. CDR3: CASSPFSSNQPQHF. CDR3 nucleotide sequence: TGTGCCAGCAGCCCCTTTAGTAGCAATCAGCCCCAGCATTTT.

V usage is TRBV9 and J usage is TRBJ2-2, with D unclear. CDR1 and CDR2 (germline): SGDLS, YYNGEE. Trimming left V 0 bases short and J 5 bases short, with 11 bases between. The CDR3 is 15 residues long. Here the CDR3 DNA reads TGTGCCAGCAGCGTAGAATGGTTAGGTACCGGGGAGCTGTTTTTT. Translating it yields CASSVEWLGTGELFF.

V is TRBV5-1 and J is TRBJ2-2, with D unclear. Trimming pared 6 bases from V and 6 bases from J, leaving 12 bases between. From germline, CDR1 is SGHRS and CDR2 YFSETQ. The CDR3 loop spans 13 amino acids. CDR3 sequence (DNA): TGCGCCAGCACCCCGGCCGGGCCCGGGGAGCTGTTTTTT. Residues: CASTPAGPGELFF.

J is TRBJ2-7 and V is TRBV4-3, with 7 nucleotides matching TRBD1. Germline values: CDR1 LGHNA, CDR2 YSLEER. The CDR3 sequence is 15 residues long. V dropped 5 bases and J dropped 3; count of bases not matched to a gene: 10. CDR3 region: CASSSRQGVFYEQYF. The CDR3 DNA follows: TGCGCCAGCAGCTCCAGACAGGGAGTTTTCTACGAGCAGTACTTC.

V is TRBV5-1 and J is TRBJ2-5; possible D gene TRBD2, 5 bases. CDR1 and CDR2 from the germline V gene are SGHRS and YFSETQ. CDR3 length: 14 residues. The V end lost 0 bases, the J end lost 7 bases, and 13 bases lay between the germline ends. In nucleotides, the CDR3 is TGCGCCAGCAGCTTGGGCAGCCGGGAAGGGACCCAGTACTTC. Translating gives CASSLGSREGTQYF.